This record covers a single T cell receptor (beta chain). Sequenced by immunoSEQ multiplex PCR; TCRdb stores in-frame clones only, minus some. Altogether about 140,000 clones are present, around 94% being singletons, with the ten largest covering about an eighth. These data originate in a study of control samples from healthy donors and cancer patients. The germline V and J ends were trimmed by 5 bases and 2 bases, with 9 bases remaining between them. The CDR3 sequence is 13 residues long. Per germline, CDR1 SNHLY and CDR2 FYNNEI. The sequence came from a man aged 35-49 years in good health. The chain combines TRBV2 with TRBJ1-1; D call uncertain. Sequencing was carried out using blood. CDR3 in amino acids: CASSYVLNTEAFF. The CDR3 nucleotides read TGTGCCAGCAGTTATGTCCTAAACACTGAAGCTTTCTTT.